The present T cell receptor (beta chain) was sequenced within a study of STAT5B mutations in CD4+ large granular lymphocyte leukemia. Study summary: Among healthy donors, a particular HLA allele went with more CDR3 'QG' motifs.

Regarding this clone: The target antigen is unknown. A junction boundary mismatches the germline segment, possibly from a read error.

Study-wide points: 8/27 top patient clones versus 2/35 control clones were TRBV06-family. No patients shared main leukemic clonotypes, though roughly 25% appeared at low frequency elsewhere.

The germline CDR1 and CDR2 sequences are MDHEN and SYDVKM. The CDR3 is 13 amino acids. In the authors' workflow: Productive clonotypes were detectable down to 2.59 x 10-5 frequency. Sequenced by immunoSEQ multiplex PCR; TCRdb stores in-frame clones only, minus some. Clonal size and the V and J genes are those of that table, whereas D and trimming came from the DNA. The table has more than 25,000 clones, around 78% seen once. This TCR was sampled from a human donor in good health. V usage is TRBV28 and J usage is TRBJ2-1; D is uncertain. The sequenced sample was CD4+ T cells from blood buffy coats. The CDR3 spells CASSLDSSNEQFF. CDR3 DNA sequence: TGTGCCAGCAGTTTGGATTCCTCCAATGAGCAGTTCTTC.